The 29 T cell receptor beta chains in this list originate from one sample, sequenced in a study of glioma-infiltrating T cells after dendritic cell vaccination. Sequenced by immunoSEQ multiplex PCR; TCRdb stores in-frame clones only, minus some. This sample has roughly 60,000 clones, with 86% found just once. Indicated time point: after dendritic cell vaccination, including at tumor progression/relapse. The sequenced sample was blood, obtained after dendritic cell vaccination. The receptors shown here come from a human donor with glioblastoma.

The chain combines TRBV29-1 with TRBJ2-3, with TRBD1 matching 8 bases. The CDR3 has 13 amino acids. Germline V gene lookup returns CDR1 SQVTM and CDR2 ANQGSEA. With V trimmed by 2 bases and J by 6 bases, 4 bases remained unmatched. The CDR3 protein is CSVETGGLDTQYF. CDR3 DNA sequence: TGCAGCGTTGAAACAGGGGGGTTGGATACGCAGTATTTT.

J is TRBJ1-1 and V is TRBV14; no firm D call. The CDR3 extends over 13 amino acids. Germline assignment: CDR1 SGHDN and CDR2 FVKESK. V was trimmed by 0 bases and J by 4 bases, leaving 6 bases between them. In nucleotides, the CDR3 is TGTGCCAGCAGCCAAGAGCCGGGCACTGAAGCTTTCTTT. This sequence encodes CASSQEPGTEAFF.

The chain carries TRBV5-1 and TRBJ2-7; D gene uncertain. Germline V gene data show CDR1 as SGHRS and CDR2 as YFSETQ. The CDR3 contains 13 residues. The V and J ends lost 3 bases and 3 bases respectively, with 10 bases between them. CDR3 DNA: TGCGCCAGCAGCTCCCTGAACAACTACGAGCAGTACTTC. Translation gives CASSSLNNYEQYF.

The V and J genes are TRBV20-1 and TRBJ2-1; D is undetermined. Deletions cut 0 bases from V and 7 bases from J, with 4 bases between. Germline loops: CDR1 DFQATT, CDR2 SNEGSKA (reference sequence). The CDR3 sequence is 11 residues long. The CDR3 region is CSARDKNEQFF. DNA for the CDR3: TGCAGTGCTAGAGATAAAAATGAGCAGTTCTTC.

The genes are TRBV6-5 and TRBJ1-5, with 10 positions matching TRBD1. The germline V gene has CDR1 MNHEY and CDR2 SVGAGI. V shed 6 bases and J 6 bases; nucleotides not matched to a gene: 5. This CDR3 comprises 14 residues. The CDR3 region is CASRPDRGTQPQHF. CDR3 DNA sequence: TGTGCCAGCAGGCCGGACAGGGGGACTCAGCCCCAGCATTTT.

This clone appeared once. The gene calls are TRBV7-2 and TRBJ2-6, with 7 bases fitting TRBD2. Germline loops: CDR1 SGHTA, CDR2 FQGNSA. V trimming: 6 bases; J trimming: 0 bases; junction bases outside the gene matches: 2. The CDR3 totals 15 residues. The CDR3, as DNA: TGTGCCAGCAGTCGCGGGGGCTCTGGGGCCAACGTCCTGACTTTC. It codes for CASSRGGSGANVLTF.

The V and J genes are TRBV19 and TRBJ2-1; 7 positions match TRBD2. CDR3 size: 16 residues. The J segment lost 5 bases and the V segment lost 6 bases, leaving 13 bases of the junction unmatched. Germline V gives CDR1 LNHDA, CDR2 SQIVND (reference sequence). The CDR3 coding sequence is TGTGCCAGTAGCGGAAAGAGACTAGCACGGAACAATGAGCAGTTCTTC. Translated: CASSGKRLARNNEQFF.

The chain couples TRBV28 to TRBJ1-2, with 8 nucleotides matching TRBD1. After removal of 2 bases from V and 8 bases from J, the junction contained 10 bases not matched to a gene. The CDR3 has 15 residues. Germline loops: CDR1 MDHEN, CDR2 SYDVKM. Here the CDR3 DNA reads TGTGCCAGCAGTTTAAGTACCACAGGGGGAGGAGGCTACACCTTC. This gives the protein CASSLSTTGGGGYTF.

V and J are TRBV27 and TRBJ2-1; 13 positions agree with TRBD2. CDR1 MNHEY and CDR2 SMNVEV come from the germline V gene (reference sequence). This CDR3 is 17 amino acids long. The V segment lost 5 bases and the J segment 3 bases; nucleotides outside the gene matches: 7. The CDR3 loop is CASSEQTSGGVYNEQFF. In DNA form, the CDR3 reads TGTGCCAGCAGTGAGCAAACTAGCGGGGGGGTCTACAATGAGCAGTTCTTC.

The chain recombines TRBV5-8 with TRBJ1-2; the match to TRBD1 covers 8 bases. The V gene's germline CDR1 is SGHTS and CDR2 YDEGEE. CDR3 length: 15 residues. V lost 0 bases, J lost 4 bases, and 5 bases stayed unmatched. The CDR3 loop is CASSLGSQGVYGYTF. The CDR3 nucleotides read TGTGCCAGCAGCTTGGGATCACAGGGGGTCTATGGCTACACCTTC.

As regards this clone: This same CDR3 is encoded by further DNA sequences in the sample. The rearrangement joins TRBV19 to TRBJ1-5; no reliable D call. Germline assignment: CDR1 LNHDA and CDR2 SQIVND (reference sequence). Between the trimmed V and J ends, which lost 7 bases and 0 bases, there was a span of 7 bases. The CDR3 is made up of 13 amino acids. The CDR3 DNA sequence: TGTGCCAGTACCCCCGGTAGCAATCAGCCCCAGCATTTT. This sequence encodes CASTPGSNQPQHF.

The chain is built from TRBV12-1 and TRBJ1-1; the DNA was not used to check the table's D call, TRBD1. TRBV12-1 is tagged as a pseudogene. CDR3 length: 17 amino acids. The chain's CDR3 is CASSSGQGLSRDTEAFF. DNA for the CDR3: TGTGCCAGCAGCTCTGGACAGGGACTGTCGCGAGACACTGAAGCTTTCTTT.

The chain has TRBV2 and TRBJ2-1; D not resolved. CDR1 is SNHLY and CDR2 is FYNNEI in the germline V gene. V lost 10 bases and J lost 7, with 11 bases in between. CDR3 length equals 11 residues. DNA for the CDR3: TGTGCCACCACTACTCAGAATGAGCAGTTCTTC. Its protein product is CATTTQNEQFF.

The chain links TRBV6-5 to TRBJ2-1; 12 nucleotides align to TRBD1. Germline CDR1 reads MNHEY; CDR2 reads SVGAGI. After removal of 0 bases from V and 9 bases from J, the junction contained 6 bases not matched to a gene. The CDR3 has 16 residues. CDR3 loop: CASSYSGQGATAEQFF. The CDR3 DNA reads as TGTGCCAGCAGTTACTCGGGACAGGGGGCAACCGCTGAGCAGTTCTTC.

This rearrangement joins TRBV5-1 to TRBJ1-1; the D gene is possibly TRBD1 (6 bases). Germline V gene data show CDR1 as SGHRS and CDR2 as YFSETQ. V lost 2 bases and J 3 bases, leaving 20 bases between the germline ends. The CDR3 is made up of 17 amino acids. The CDR3 DNA reads TGCGCCAGCAGCTTCAGCCCCGACAGGTTGGTAGACACTGAAGCTTTCTTT. Translation: CASSFSPDRLVDTEAFF.

This chain links TRBV7-9 with TRBJ2-7; TRBD1 aligns across 8 bases. From germline, CDR1 is SEHNR and CDR2 FQNEAQ (reference sequence). The CDR3 spans 14 residues. The junction had 6 bases not matched to a gene; V was cut back by 1 base and J by 7 bases. The CDR3 loop is CASSLGGQGGEQYF. The CDR3 DNA is TGTGCCAGCAGCTTAGGTGGACAGGGCGGAGAGCAGTACTTC.

This CDR3 is CASSLGQNTEAFF. The CDR3 DNA reads as TGCGCCAGCAGTCTGGGCCAAAACACTGAAGCTTTCTTT. The rearrangement joins TRBV4-1 to TRBJ1-1; D is unresolved. The CDR3 sequence is 13 residues long. The germline gives CDR1 MGHRA, CDR2 YSYEKL. Trimming cost V 6 bases and J 2 bases, with 10 bases left between them.

The gene calls are TRBV20-1 and TRBJ2-3; D uncertain. CDR1 DFQATT and CDR2 SNEGSKA come from the germline V gene (reference sequence). The ends were cut back, 3 bases at V and 3 bases at J, with 4 bases in the middle. The CDR3 has 11 amino acids. This CDR3 is CSARSTDTQYF. CDR3 DNA: TGCAGTGCTAGGTCGACAGATACGCAGTATTTT.

The chain couples TRBV11-2 to TRBJ2-7; D gene ambiguous. In germline, CDR1 is SGHAT, CDR2 FQNNGV. Trimming stripped 3 bases from V and 6 bases from J, with 9 bases between. The CDR3 is 12 residues long. CDR3 in amino acids: CASSLALGEQYF. CDR3 coding DNA: TGTGCCAGCAGCTTGGCCCTTGGCGAGCAGTACTTC.

V usage is TRBV10-3 and J usage is TRBJ2-3, with D tentatively TRBD2 (5 bases). V was cut by 6 bases and J by 0 bases, with 10 bases left in between. This CDR3 is built from 14 residues. CDR1 is ENHRY and CDR2 is SYGVKD in the germline V gene. The CDR3 coding sequence is TGTGCCATCAGGAAGGAGGCTAGCACAGATACGCAGTATTTT. This translates into CAIRKEASTDTQYF.

V is TRBV28 and J is TRBJ2-5; 9 bases match TRBD1. This CDR3 spans 16 amino acids. Per the germline V gene, CDR1 is MDHEN and CDR2 is SYDVKM. The V segment lost 1 base and the J segment 2 bases; nucleotides outside the gene matches: 5. The CDR3 region is CASSLYPGTGQETQYF. The CDR3 nucleotides are TGTGCCAGCAGTTTATACCCCGGGACAGGGCAAGAGACCCAGTACTTC.

The CDR3 loop reads CASSQEPRGHEQFF. Here the CDR3 DNA reads TGTGCCAGCAGCCAAGAGCCTAGAGGCCATGAGCAGTTCTTC. This rearrangement joins TRBV4-2 to TRBJ2-1, with D hard to call. CDR1 and CDR2 (germline): LGHNA, YNFKEQ. The CDR3 consists of 14 residues. Between the trimmed V and J ends, which lost 0 bases and 8 bases, there was a span of 11 bases.

The CDR3 DNA reads TGTGCCAGCAGTTTTAGTGCTTATAATTCACCCCTCCACTTT. It encodes CASSFSAYNSPLHF. The J gene is TRBJ1-6, the V gene TRBV6-5; D remains unclear. The CDR3 spans 14 residues. V lost 4 bases and J lost 4, with 8 bases in between. Germline V gene sequence: CDR1 MNHEY, CDR2 SVGAGI.

This chain uses TRBV29-1 with TRBJ1-2; 9 nucleotides align to TRBD1. Germline V gives CDR1 SQVTM, CDR2 ANQGSEA. The CDR3 sequence is 14 residues long. The CDR3 bases are TGCAGTGTAGGCGGTGGGACAGGGAACTATGGCTACACCTTC. It encodes CSVGGGTGNYGYTF.

The V and J genes are TRBV2 and TRBJ1-1; TRBD1 matches 10 bases. After removal of 7 bases from V and 7 bases from J, the junction contained 12 bases not matched to a gene. The CDR3 length is 15 residues. Germline values: CDR1 SNHLY, CDR2 FYNNEI. The CDR3 DNA reads TGTGCCAGCAAAACAAGAGGACAGGGGGTAAGTGAAGCTTTCTTT. It specifies CASKTRGQGVSEAFF.

The chain links TRBV5-1 to TRBJ1-1, with 7 bases aligning to TRBD1. V dropped 4 bases and J dropped 6; count of bases not matched to a gene: 9. This CDR3 is 14 amino acids long. CDR1 is SGHRS, CDR2 YFSETQ, per germline. Written as DNA, the CDR3 is TGCGCCAGCAGCGCCTCAGGGGGTCGGCCTGAAGCTTTCTTT. Translating it yields CASSASGGRPEAFF.

The CDR3 nucleotides are TGCGCCAGCAGTGAGTCAACAGGGTCAGTCACAGATACGCAGTATTTT. This codes for CASSESTGSVTDTQYF. The J gene is TRBJ2-3, the V gene TRBV10-1; D possibly corresponds to TRBD1 (6 bases). CDR1 WNHNN and CDR2 SYGVQD come from the germline V gene (reference sequence). This CDR3 comprises 16 residues. V was shortened by 0 bases and J by 2 bases, with 12 bases between the two germline ends.

The chain has TRBV30 and TRBJ2-5; TRBD2 is a possible D gene (6 bases). Trimming left V 0 bases short and J 5 bases short, with 10 bases between. Germline V gene lookup returns CDR1 GTSNPN and CDR2 SVGIG (reference sequence). The CDR3 length is 13 residues. CDR3 DNA: TGTGCCTGGAGTGTAGCCAGCGGGGAGACCCAGTACTTC. Its translation is CAWSVASGETQYF.

The chain has TRBV2 and TRBJ2-2, with D tentatively TRBD1 (6 bases). Trimming took off 5 bases at V and 5 bases at J, with 18 bases between the two ends. Germline-derived CDR1 and CDR2 are SNHLY and FYNNEI. The CDR3 extends over 16 amino acids. CDR3 nucleotide sequence: TGTGCCAGCAGTTCCACTGGGACATCGCTTACCGGGGAGCTGTTTTTT. The encoded protein is CASSSTGTSLTGELFF.